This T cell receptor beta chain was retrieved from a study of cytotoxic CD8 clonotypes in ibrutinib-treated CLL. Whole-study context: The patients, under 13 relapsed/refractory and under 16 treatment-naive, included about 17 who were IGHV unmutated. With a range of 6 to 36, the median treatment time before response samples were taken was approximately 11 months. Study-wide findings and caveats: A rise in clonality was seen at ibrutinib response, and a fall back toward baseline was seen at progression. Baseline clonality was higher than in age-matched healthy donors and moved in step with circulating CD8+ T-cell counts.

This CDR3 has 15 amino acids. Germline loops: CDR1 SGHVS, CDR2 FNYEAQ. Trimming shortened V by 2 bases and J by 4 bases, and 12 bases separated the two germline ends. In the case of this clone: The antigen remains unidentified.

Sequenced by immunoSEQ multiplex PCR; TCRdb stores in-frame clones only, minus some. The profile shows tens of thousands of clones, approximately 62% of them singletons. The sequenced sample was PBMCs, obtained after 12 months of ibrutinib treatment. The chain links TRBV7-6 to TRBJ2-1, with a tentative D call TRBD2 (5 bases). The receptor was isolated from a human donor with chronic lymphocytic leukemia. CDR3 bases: TGTGCCAGCAGCTTATCCCCAACTAGGTACAATGAGCAGTTCTTC. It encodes CASSLSPTRYNEQFF.